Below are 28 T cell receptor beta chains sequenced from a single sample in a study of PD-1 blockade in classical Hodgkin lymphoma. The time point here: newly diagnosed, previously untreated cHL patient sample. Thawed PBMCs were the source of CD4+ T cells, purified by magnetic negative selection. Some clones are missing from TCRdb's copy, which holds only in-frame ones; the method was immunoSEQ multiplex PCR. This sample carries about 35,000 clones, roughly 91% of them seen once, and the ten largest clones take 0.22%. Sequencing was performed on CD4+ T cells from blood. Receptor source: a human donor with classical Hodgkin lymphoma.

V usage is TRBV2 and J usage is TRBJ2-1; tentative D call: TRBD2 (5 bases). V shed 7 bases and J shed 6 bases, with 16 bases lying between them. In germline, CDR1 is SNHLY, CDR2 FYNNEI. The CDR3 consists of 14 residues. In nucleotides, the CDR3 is TGTGCCAGCATCCGGGTGGCTAGCCGCAATGAGCAGTTCTTC. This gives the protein CASIRVASRNEQFF.

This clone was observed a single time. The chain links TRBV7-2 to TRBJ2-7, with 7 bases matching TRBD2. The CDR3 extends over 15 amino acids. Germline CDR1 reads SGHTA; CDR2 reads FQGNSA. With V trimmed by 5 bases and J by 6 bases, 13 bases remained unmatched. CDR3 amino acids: CASSRFKGLTGEQYF. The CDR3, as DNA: TGTGCCAGCAGCCGCTTCAAGGGACTAACCGGCGAGCAGTACTTC.

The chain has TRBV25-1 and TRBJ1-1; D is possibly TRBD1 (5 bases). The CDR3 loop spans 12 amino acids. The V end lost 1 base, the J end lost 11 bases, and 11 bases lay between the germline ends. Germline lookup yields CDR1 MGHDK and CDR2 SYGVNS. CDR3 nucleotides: TGTGCCAGCAGTGAATTTGGGGGTCGGGCTTTCTTT. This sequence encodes CASSEFGGRAFF.

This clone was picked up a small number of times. The CDR3 DNA is TGTGCCAGCAGTGGTAGGTGGGAGGGCCGGAGCGAGCAGTACTTC. Protein: CASSGRWEGRSEQYF. The chain couples TRBV2 to TRBJ2-7; 7 bases agree with TRBD2. The CDR3 is 15 residues long. Unmatched junction bases numbered 12, after V lost 4 bases and J lost 6 bases. The germline V gene has CDR1 SNHLY and CDR2 FYNNEI.

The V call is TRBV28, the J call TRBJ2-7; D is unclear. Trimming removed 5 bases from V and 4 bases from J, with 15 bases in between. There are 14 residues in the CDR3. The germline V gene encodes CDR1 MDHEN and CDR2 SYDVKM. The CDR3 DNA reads TGTGCCAGCAGTATCTGGGGTACCTCTTACGAGCAGTACTTC. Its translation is CASSIWGTSYEQYF. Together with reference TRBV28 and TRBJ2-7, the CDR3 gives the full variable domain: DVKVTQSSRYLVKRTGEKVFLECVQDMDHENMFWYRQDPGLGLRLIYFSYDVKMKEKGDIPEGYSVSREKKERFSLILESASTNQTSMYLCASSIWGTSYEQYFGPGTRLTVT.

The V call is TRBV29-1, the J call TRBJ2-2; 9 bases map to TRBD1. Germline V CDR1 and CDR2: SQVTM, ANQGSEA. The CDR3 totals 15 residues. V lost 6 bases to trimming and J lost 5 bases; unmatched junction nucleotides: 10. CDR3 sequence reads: CSVSRQGGITGELFF. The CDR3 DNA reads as TGCAGCGTGTCTCGACAGGGGGGAATTACCGGGGAGCTGTTTTTT.

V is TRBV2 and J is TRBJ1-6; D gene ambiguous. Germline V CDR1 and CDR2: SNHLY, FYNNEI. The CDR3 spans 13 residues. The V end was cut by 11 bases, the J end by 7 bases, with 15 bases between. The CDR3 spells CASVRRENSPLHF. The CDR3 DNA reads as TGTGCCTCTGTTAGGCGGGAGAATTCACCCCTCCACTTT.

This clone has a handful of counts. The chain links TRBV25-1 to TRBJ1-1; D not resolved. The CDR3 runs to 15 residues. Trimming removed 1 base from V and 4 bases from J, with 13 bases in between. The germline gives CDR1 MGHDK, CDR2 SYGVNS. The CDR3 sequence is CASSESGVYGTEAFF. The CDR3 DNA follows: TGTGCCAGCAGTGAATCAGGAGTCTATGGCACTGAAGCTTTCTTT.

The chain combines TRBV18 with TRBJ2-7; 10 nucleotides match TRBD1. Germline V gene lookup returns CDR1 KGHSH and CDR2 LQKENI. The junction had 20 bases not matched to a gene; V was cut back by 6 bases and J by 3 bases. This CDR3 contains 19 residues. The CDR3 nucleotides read TGTGCCAGCTCCCAGAACCACCCGACAGGGGGCCACCAGGTCTACGAGCAGTACTTC. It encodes CASSQNHPTGGHQVYEQYF.

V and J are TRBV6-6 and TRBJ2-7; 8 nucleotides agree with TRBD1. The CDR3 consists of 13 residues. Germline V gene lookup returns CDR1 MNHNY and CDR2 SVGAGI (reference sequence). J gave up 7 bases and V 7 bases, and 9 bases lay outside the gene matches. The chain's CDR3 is CASNPQGAREQYF. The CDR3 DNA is TGTGCCAGCAACCCGCAGGGGGCGAGGGAGCAGTACTTC.

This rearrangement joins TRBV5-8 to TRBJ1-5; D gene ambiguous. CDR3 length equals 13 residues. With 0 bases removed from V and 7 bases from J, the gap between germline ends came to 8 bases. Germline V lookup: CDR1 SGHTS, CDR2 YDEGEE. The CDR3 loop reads CASSLGRRQPQHF. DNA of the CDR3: TGTGCCAGCAGCTTGGGGAGACGACAGCCCCAGCATTTT.

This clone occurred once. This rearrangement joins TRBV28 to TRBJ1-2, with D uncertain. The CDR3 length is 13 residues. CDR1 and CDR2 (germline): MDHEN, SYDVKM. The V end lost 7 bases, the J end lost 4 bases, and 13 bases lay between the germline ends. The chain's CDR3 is CASTRSSSYGYTF. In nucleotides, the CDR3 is TGTGCCAGCACCCGATCGAGCTCCTATGGCTACACCTTC.

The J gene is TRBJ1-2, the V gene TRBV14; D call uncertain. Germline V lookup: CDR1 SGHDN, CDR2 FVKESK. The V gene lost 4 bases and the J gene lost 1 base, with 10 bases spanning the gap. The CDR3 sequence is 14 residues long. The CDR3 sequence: CASSLSAVNYGYTF. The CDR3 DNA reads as TGTGCCAGCAGCCTTAGTGCGGTTAACTATGGCTACACCTTC. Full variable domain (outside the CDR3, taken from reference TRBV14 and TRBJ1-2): EAGVTQFPSHSVIEKGQTVTLRCDPISGHDNLYWYRRVMGKEIKFLLHFVKESKQDESGMPNNRFLAERTGGTYSTLKVQPAELEDSGVYFCASSLSAVNYGYTFGSGTRLTVV.

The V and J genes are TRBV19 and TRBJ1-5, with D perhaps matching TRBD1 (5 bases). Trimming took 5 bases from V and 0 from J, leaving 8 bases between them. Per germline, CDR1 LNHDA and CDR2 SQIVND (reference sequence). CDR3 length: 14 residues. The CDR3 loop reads CASSGTVSNQPQHF. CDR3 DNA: TGTGCCAGTAGTGGGACCGTTAGCAATCAGCCCCAGCATTTT.

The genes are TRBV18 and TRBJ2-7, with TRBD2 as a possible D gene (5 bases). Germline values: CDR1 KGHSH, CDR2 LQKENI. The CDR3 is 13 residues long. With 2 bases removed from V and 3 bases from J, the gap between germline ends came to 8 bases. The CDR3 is CASSPNGGYEQYF. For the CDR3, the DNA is TGTGCCAGCTCACCAAATGGAGGCTACGAGCAGTACTTC.

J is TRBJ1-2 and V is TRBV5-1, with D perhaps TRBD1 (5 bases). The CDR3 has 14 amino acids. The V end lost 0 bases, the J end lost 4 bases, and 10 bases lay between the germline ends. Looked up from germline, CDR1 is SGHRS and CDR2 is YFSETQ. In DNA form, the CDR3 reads TGCGCCAGCAGCTTGGATACAGGCGTCTATGGCTACACCTTC. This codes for CASSLDTGVYGYTF.

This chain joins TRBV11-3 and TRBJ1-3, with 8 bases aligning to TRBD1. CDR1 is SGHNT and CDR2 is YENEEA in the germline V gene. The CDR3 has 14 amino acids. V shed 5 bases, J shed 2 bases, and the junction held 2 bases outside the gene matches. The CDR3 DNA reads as TGTGCCAGCAGCCTACAGGGGGCTGGAAACACCATATATTTT. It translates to CASSLQGAGNTIYF.

CDR3 bases: TGTGCCAGCAGCAATAACTGGGAGCAAGAGACCCAGTACTTC. It codes for CASSNNWEQETQYF. The chain employs TRBV16 and TRBJ2-5; tentatively, D is TRBD2 (5 bases). The V gene lost 5 bases and the J gene lost 2 bases, with 12 bases spanning the gap. Germline-derived CDR1 and CDR2 are KGHSY and FQNENV. CDR3 length: 14 residues.

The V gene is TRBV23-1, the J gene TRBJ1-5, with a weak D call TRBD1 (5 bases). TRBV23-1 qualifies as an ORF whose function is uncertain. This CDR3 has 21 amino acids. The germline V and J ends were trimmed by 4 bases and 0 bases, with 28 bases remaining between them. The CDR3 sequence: CASSPKPILDGRGGSNQPQHF. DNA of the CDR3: TGCGCCAGCAGTCCGAAACCCATTCTGGACGGCCGGGGGGGTAGCAATCAGCCCCAGCATTTT.

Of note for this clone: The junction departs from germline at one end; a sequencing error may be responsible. In DNA form, the CDR3 reads TGTGCCAGCAGGGAAGCGGGGCACTCCTACGAGCAGTACTTC. Its protein product is CASREAGHSYEQYF. The V gene is TRBV2, the J gene TRBJ2-7; TRBD2 aligns across 7 bases. In germline, CDR1 is SNHLY, CDR2 FYNNEI. The CDR3 covers 14 residues. Full variable domain (missing parts from reference TRBV2 and TRBJ2-7): EPEVTQTPSHQVTQMGQEVILRCVPISNHLYFYWYRQILGQKVEFLVSFYNNEISEKSEIFDDQFSVERPDGSNFTLKIRSTKLEDSAMYFCASREAGHSYEQYFGPGTRLTVT.

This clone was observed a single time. As DNA, the CDR3 is TGTGCCAGCAGCTTGGGAGGGGGTGGCTACACCTTC. Amino acids: CASSLGGGGYTF. The V call is TRBV5-7, the J call TRBJ1-2; D might be TRBD1 (6 bases). TRBV5-7 counts as an open reading frame of uncertain function. Trimming removed 0 bases at V and 7 bases at J, with 7 bases between. CDR3 size: 12 residues.

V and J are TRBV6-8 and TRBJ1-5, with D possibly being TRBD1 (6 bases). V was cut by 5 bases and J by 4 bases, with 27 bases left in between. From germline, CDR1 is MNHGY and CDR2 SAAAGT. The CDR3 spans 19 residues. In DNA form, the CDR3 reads TGTGCCAGCAGTGAGATGGGGGGGCAGGGGCAAGCAGGGAATCAGCCCCAGCATTTT. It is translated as CASSEMGGQGQAGNQPQHF.

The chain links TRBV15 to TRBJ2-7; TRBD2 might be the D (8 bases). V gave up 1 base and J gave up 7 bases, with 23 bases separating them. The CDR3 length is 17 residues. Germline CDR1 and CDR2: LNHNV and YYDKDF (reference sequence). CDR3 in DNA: TGTGCCACCAGCAGAGCCCCCCACGGACTAGCAGGGGGAGAGCAGTACTTC. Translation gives CATSRAPHGLAGGEQYF.

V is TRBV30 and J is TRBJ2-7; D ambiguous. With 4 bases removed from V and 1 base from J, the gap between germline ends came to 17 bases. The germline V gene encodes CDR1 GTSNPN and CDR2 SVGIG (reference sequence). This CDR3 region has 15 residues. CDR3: CAWTKSGYRSYEQYF. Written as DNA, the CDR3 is TGTGCCTGGACCAAATCTGGGTACAGATCCTACGAGCAGTACTTC.

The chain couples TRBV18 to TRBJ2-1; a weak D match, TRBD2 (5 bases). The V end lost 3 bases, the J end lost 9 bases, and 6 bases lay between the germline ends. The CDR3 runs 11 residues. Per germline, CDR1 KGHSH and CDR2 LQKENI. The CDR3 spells CASSPEGEQFF. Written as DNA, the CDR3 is TGTGCCAGCTCACCTGAGGGTGAGCAGTTCTTC.

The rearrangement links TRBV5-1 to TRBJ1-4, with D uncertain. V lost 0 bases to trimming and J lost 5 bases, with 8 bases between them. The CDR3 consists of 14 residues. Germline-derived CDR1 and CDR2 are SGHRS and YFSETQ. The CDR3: CASSLERSNEKLFF. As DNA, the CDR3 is TGCGCCAGCAGCTTGGAAAGGTCGAATGAAAAACTGTTTTTT.

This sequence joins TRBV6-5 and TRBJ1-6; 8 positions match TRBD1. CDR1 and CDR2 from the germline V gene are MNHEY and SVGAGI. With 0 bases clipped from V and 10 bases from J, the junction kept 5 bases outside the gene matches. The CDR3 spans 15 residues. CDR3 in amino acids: CASSYSAGGQSPLHF. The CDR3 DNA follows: TGTGCCAGCAGTTACTCCGCAGGGGGCCAATCACCCCTCCACTTT.

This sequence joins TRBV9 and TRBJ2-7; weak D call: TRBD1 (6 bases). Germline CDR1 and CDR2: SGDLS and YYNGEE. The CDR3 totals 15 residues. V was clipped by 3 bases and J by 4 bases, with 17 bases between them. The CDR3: CASSGWGTPIYEQYF. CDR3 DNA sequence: TGTGCCAGCAGCGGGTGGGGGACACCCATATACGAGCAGTACTTC. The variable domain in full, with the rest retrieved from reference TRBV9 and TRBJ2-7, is DSGVTQTPKHLITATGQRVTLRCSPRSGDLSVYWYQQSLDQGLQFLIQYYNGEERAKGNILERFSAQQFPDLHSELNLSSLELGDSALYFCASSGWGTPIYEQYFGPGTRLTVT.